The following is a T cell receptor (beta chain) sequence with its context. Germline is not matched at one junction end, which may reflect a read error. These data are taken from a study of neurological immune-mediated disorders. As for time point: longitudinal time-point 1 (baseline). MiXCR, applied by TCRdb to the 5' RACE reads, yields one record per CDR3 protein. The data show fewer than 55,000 distinct CDR3 sequences, with approximately 11% seen just once and 1.6% held by the top ten. This sequence was found in a woman between 40 and 50 years old in good health. Sequences were obtained from PBMCs.

The CDR3 region is CASILAPVGLGEQFF. The CDR3 DNA follows: TGCGCCAGCATCTTGGCTCCCGTGGGATTGGGTGAGCAGTTCTTC. The chain has TRBV5-1 and TRBJ2-1; D unresolved. The CDR3 sequence is 15 residues long. The germline V gene encodes CDR1 SGHRS and CDR2 YFSETQ.